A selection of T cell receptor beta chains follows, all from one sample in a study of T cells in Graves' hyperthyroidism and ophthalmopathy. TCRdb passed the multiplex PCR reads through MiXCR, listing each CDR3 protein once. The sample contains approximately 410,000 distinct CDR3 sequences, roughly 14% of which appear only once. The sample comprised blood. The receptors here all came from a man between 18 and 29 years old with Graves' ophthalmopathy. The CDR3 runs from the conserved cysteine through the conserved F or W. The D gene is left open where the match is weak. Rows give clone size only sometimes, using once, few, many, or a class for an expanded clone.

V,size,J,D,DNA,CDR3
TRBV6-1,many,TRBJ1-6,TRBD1,TGTGCCAGCACCTGGGACAGGGGTTCGAATTCACCCCTCCACTTT,CASTWDRGSNSPLHF
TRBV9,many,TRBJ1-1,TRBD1,TGTGCCAGCAGCCCGGGGACAGGGGACACTGAAGCTTTCTTT,CASSPGTGDTEAFF
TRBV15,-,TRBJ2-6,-,TGTGCCAAGCACGGGGGCGCGTATGGGGCCAACGTCCTGACTTTC,CAKHGGAYGANVLTF
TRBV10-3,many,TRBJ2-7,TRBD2,TGTGCCATCAGTGAGCGCGGGGAGGGCTACGAGCAGTACTTC,CAISERGEGYEQYF
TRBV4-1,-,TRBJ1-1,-,TGCGCCAGCAGCCAGCGAGGTGGTGTAGACACTGAAGCTTTCTTT,CASSQRGGVDTEAFF
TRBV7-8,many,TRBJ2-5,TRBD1,TGTGCCAGCAGCCCGGGACAGAGAGAGACCCAGTACTTC,CASSPGQRETQYF
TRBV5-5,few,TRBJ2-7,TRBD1,TGTGCCAGCAGCTGGGCTCCGGGACAGGCGGCCTACGAGCAGTACTTC,CASSWAPGQAAYEQYF
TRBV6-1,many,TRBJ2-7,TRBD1,TGTGCCAGCAGTTCAAGACAGGGGAGCGAGCAGTACTTC,CASSSRQGSEQYF
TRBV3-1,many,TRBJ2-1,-,TGTGCCAGCAGCCAAGGGGTGGGACTCTCCTACAATGAGCAGTTCTTC,CASSQGVGLSYNEQFF
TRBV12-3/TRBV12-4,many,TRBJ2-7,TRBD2,TGTGCCAGCAGTCCCCGCTCCGGAGTAGCGGGACACTACGAGCAGTACTTC,CASSPRSGVAGHYEQYF
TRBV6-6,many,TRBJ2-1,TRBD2,TGTGCCAGCAGTTCCATCAGCGGGGGGGCTGTCGAGCAGTTCTTC,CASSSISGGAVEQFF
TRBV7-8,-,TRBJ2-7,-,TGTGCCAGCAGCCAGCTGGCTAGTGCCTCTGGCGAGCAGTACTTC,CASSQLASASGEQYF
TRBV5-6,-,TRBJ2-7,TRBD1,TGTGCCAGCAGCTTGGGACCCGGGACAGTGGGCGGCGAGCAGTACTTC,CASSLGPGTVGGEQYF
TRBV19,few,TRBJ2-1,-,TGTGCCAGTAGTATGAAACTAGCTAACAATGAGCAGTTCTTC,CASSMKLANNEQFF
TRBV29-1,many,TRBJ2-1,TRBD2,TGCAGCGTGAGAGGTGGACTAGATTTGAATGAGCAGTTCTTC,CSVRGGLDLNEQFF
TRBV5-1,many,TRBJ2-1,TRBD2,TGCGCCAGCAGCTCCTGGCAGGGAGGGTGGTACAATGAGCAGTTCTTC,CASSSWQGGWYNEQFF